The 28 T cell receptor beta chains below were found in one sample sequenced in a study of T cells in Graves' hyperthyroidism and ophthalmopathy. TCR beta CDR3 regions were amplified from RNA transcripts. HTBI primers were employed in a first-round RT-PCR of the TCR CDR3. TCRdb passed the multiplex PCR reads through MiXCR, listing each CDR3 protein once. The sample holds more than 500,000 distinct CDR3 sequences, around 15% seen once. The sequencing sample was made of blood. These receptors were taken from a woman in her thirties with Graves' ophthalmopathy.

This clonotype has ten or more counts. This chain uses TRBV30 with TRBJ2-1; 9 bases are shared with TRBD2. Trimming removed 2 bases from V and 7 bases from J; junction bases left unmatched: 6. The length of the CDR3 is 14 residues. Germline V CDR1 and CDR2: GTSNPN, SVGIG (reference sequence). CDR3 sequence (DNA): TGTGCCTGGAGTAATGGAGCGGGAGGTAATGAGCAGTTCTTC. Its protein is CAWSNGAGGNEQFF.

The rearrangement joins TRBV9 to TRBJ2-1; either TRBD1 or TRBD2 may supply D (5 bases each). This CDR3 comprises 15 residues. Germline CDR1 is SGDLS and CDR2 is YYNGEE. Trimming left V 0 bases short and J 6 bases short, with 13 bases between. In nucleotides, the CDR3 is TGTGCCAGCAGCGTAGAGGGGCTAGCTACCAATGAGCAGTTCTTC. This gives the protein CASSVEGLATNEQFF.

The rearrangement links TRBV20-1 to TRBJ2-5, with TRBD2 identical over 9 bases. The CDR3 loop spans 16 amino acids. V was pared by 3 bases and J by 0 bases, with 8 bases of the junction left unmatched. From germline, CDR1 is DFQATT and CDR2 SNEGSKA (reference sequence). CDR3 amino acids: CSARLAGGRYQETQYF. The CDR3 DNA sequence: TGCAGTGCTAGGCTTGCGGGAGGGAGGTACCAAGAGACCCAGTACTTC.

This clonotype has ten or more counts. The V and J genes are TRBV11-2 and TRBJ1-1, with a weak D call TRBD1 (5 bases). The ends were cut back, 2 bases at V and 0 bases at J, with 7 bases in the middle. This CDR3 has 14 amino acids. CDR1 is SGHAT, CDR2 FQNNGV, per germline. CDR3 amino acids: CASSLNRMNTEAFF. The CDR3 DNA reads as TGTGCCAGCAGCTTAAACAGGATGAACACTGAAGCTTTCTTT.

The J gene is TRBJ2-5, the V gene TRBV5-6; D is unresolved. Trimming removed 4 bases at V and 5 bases at J, with 9 bases between. This CDR3 region has 12 residues. The germline CDR1 and CDR2 sequences are SGHDT and YYEEEE. This CDR3 reads CASSLRAETQYF. The CDR3 nucleotides read TGTGCCAGCAGCCTTAGGGCGGAGACCCAGTACTTC.

This clonotype has a count of ten or more. This rearrangement joins TRBV11-1 to TRBJ2-7; D gene uncertain. The CDR3 is made up of 14 amino acids. The germline V and J ends were trimmed by 5 bases and 3 bases, with 14 bases remaining between them. Germline assignment: CDR1 SGHAT and CDR2 FQDESV (reference sequence). The DNA for the CDR3 is TGTGCCAGCAGCCCCAGGATCGAGTTCTACGAGCAGTACTTC. It codes for CASSPRIEFYEQYF.

This clonotype has ten or more counts. CDR3: CASSTGITEAFF. DNA for the CDR3: TGTGCCAGCAGCACCGGGATTACAGAAGCTTTCTTT. The chain is built from TRBV28 and TRBJ1-1; D gene ambiguous. The ends were cut back, 6 bases at V and 8 bases at J, with 13 bases in the middle. The CDR3 totals 12 residues. Germline V gene sequence: CDR1 MDHEN, CDR2 SYDVKM.

This clonotype was observed a few times. This rearrangement joins TRBV5-6 to TRBJ2-2, with 8 bases matching TRBD2. V gave up 2 bases and J gave up 7 bases; unmatched junction bases: 4. Germline assignment: CDR1 SGHDT and CDR2 YYEEEE. The CDR3 is 14 amino acids. The CDR3 region has the DNA TGTGCCAGCAGCTTTCGGGGGGGAGTCGGGGAGCTGTTTTTT. It codes for CASSFRGGVGELFF.

The chain is built from TRBV20-1 and TRBJ2-7, with 11 bases aligning to TRBD2. CDR1 is DFQATT, CDR2 SNEGSKA, per germline (reference sequence). This CDR3 has 16 residues. Losses at the gene ends were 5 bases for V and 5 bases for J; bases not matched to a gene: 14. The CDR3 DNA reads TGCAGTGCTCCACCTCGATCGACTAGCGGGATTCACGAGCAGTACTTC. As protein: CSAPPRSTSGIHEQYF.

This clonotype was seen only a few times. This rearrangement joins TRBV20-1 to TRBJ1-2, with 8 bases fitting TRBD1. The CDR3 is 14 amino acids. With V trimmed by 2 bases and J by 6 bases, 8 bases remained unmatched. From germline, CDR1 is DFQATT and CDR2 SNEGSKA (reference sequence). CDR3 sequence: CSARLPGQGNGYTF. The CDR3 coding sequence is TGCAGTGCTAGACTTCCAGGACAGGGAAATGGCTACACCTTC.

The chain links TRBV28 to TRBJ2-7, with D perhaps given as TRBD1 or TRBD2 (6 bases each). Trimming removed 8 bases at V and 3 bases at J, with 14 bases between. In germline, CDR1 is MDHEN, CDR2 SYDVKM. This CDR3 has 13 residues. CDR3 region: CASRGRGLYEQYF. In DNA form, the CDR3 reads TGTGCCAGCCGGGGCAGGGGACTCTACGAGCAGTACTTC.

This clonotype came up many times. The rearrangement joins TRBV28 to TRBJ1-1; no definite D call. Germline assignment: CDR1 MDHEN and CDR2 SYDVKM. V dropped 5 bases and J dropped 1 base, with 8 bases sitting between them. CDR3 length: 13 amino acids. The DNA of the CDR3 is TGTGCCAGCAGTCACAGAGGGAACACTGAAGCTTTCTTT. Its translation: CASSHRGNTEAFF.

This clonotype has a count of ten or more. The V gene is TRBV3-1, the J gene TRBJ1-1; no definite D call. This CDR3 has 12 residues. Germline values: CDR1 LGHDT, CDR2 YNNKEL (reference sequence). Trimming cost V 7 bases and J 8 bases, with 14 bases left between them. CDR3 in DNA: TGTGCCAGCATGGGGTGGGGTCAGGAAGCTTTCTTT. It is translated as CASMGWGQEAFF.

At least ten counts were recorded for this clonotype. The chain has TRBV6-2 or TRBV6-3 and TRBJ2-1; D remains ambiguous. CDR3 length: 13 amino acids. The V gene's germline CDR1 is MNHEY and CDR2 SVGEGT. V was shortened by 7 bases and J by 5 bases, with 12 bases between the two germline ends. CDR3 sequence: CASNRVIDNEQFF. In DNA, the CDR3 is TGTGCCAGCAACCGGGTTATCGACAATGAGCAGTTCTTC.

This clonotype was observed many times. The chain carries TRBV29-1 and TRBJ2-1; D might be TRBD2 (5 bases). CDR3 size: 15 residues. The germline gives CDR1 SQVTM, CDR2 ANQGSEA. Trimming stripped 3 bases from V and 0 bases from J, with 12 bases between. The CDR3 DNA is TGCAGCGTTGATAAGCGTGGGAGCTCCTACAATGAGCAGTTCTTC. Protein: CSVDKRGSSYNEQFF.

This clonotype was seen many times. The V call is TRBV28, the J call TRBJ2-5; the D gene is possibly TRBD2 (6 bases). The CDR3 is 12 residues long. CDR1 MDHEN and CDR2 SYDVKM come from the germline V gene. V shed 6 bases and J shed 13 bases, with 18 bases lying between them. The CDR3 here is CASSSTSRRPYF. Here the CDR3 DNA reads TGTGCCAGCAGCTCCACTAGCCGCCGACCGTACTTC.

There are many counts of this clonotype. The rearrangement joins TRBV3-1 to TRBJ1-1, with TRBD1 identical over 9 bases. The CDR3 has 14 residues. J was trimmed by 10 bases and V by 6 bases; bases with no gene match: 12. Germline loops: CDR1 LGHDT, CDR2 YNNKEL (reference sequence). CDR3 nucleotides: TGTGCCAGCAGTCACTACCCGGGACAGGGACGAGCTTTCTTT. Amino acid sequence: CASSHYPGQGRAFF.

This clonotype was seen a few times. This chain uses TRBV29-1 with TRBJ2-1, with D unresolved. The germline V gene has CDR1 SQVTM and CDR2 ANQGSEA. V was shortened by 6 bases and J by 3 bases, with 6 bases between the two germline ends. The CDR3 is 11 amino acids. The CDR3 here is CSVAIYNEQFF. The CDR3 region has the DNA TGCAGCGTCGCAATCTACAATGAGCAGTTCTTC.

This clonotype occurred a few times. The V gene is TRBV27, the J gene TRBJ1-2; D is ambiguous. V gave up 2 bases and J gave up 8 bases, with 15 bases separating them. CDR1 and CDR2 from the germline V gene are MNHEY and SMNVEV (reference sequence). The CDR3 covers 14 residues. Here the CDR3 reads CASSLDGDRYGYTF. In DNA form, the CDR3 reads TGTGCCAGCAGTTTAGACGGGGATAGGTACGGCTACACCTTC.

There are many counts of this clonotype. The V and J genes are TRBV6-5 and TRBJ2-1, with 9 bases matching TRBD1. Germline CDR1 and CDR2: MNHEY and SVGAGI. The CDR3 loop spans 16 amino acids. The J segment lost 7 bases and the V segment lost 1 base, leaving 8 bases of the junction unmatched. The CDR3, as DNA: TGTGCCAGCAGTTACTTGGGACAGGGTCTAATAAATGAGCAGTTCTTC. Encoded protein: CASSYLGQGLINEQFF.

The table lists this clonotype with many counts. J is TRBJ1-6 and V is TRBV20-1, with a possible D match to TRBD1 (5 bases). CDR1 is DFQATT, CDR2 SNEGSKA, per germline (reference sequence). There are 13 residues in the CDR3. Trimming left V 8 bases short and J 6 bases short, with 14 bases between. DNA of the CDR3: TGCAGTTGTCGCGGGGGGTTTAATTCACCCCTCCACTTT. It is translated as CSCRGGFNSPLHF.

In its sample, this clonotype was seen many times. This chain connects TRBV30 to TRBJ2-1, with a weak D call TRBD2 (5 bases). The CDR3 has 11 residues. Germline values: CDR1 GTSNPN, CDR2 SVGIG (reference sequence). The DNA of the CDR3 is TGTGCGGGAGCCCAGTCCAATGAGCAGTTCTTC. Translation gives CAGAQSNEQFF.

The chain recombines TRBV20-1 with TRBJ2-1; TRBD2 matches 12 bases. Germline CDR1 DFQATT, CDR2 SNEGSKA (reference sequence). The CDR3 covers 14 residues. The CDR3 is CRGSSGRGNNEQFF. For the CDR3, the DNA is TGCAGGGGATCTAGCGGGAGGGGTAACAATGAGCAGTTCTTC.

The chain uses TRBV7-7 and TRBJ2-1; 11 bases agree with TRBD2. This CDR3 comprises 15 residues. The junction had 7 bases not matched to a gene; V was cut back by 5 bases and J by 7 bases. Germline V gene sequence: CDR1 SSHAT, CDR2 FNYEAQ (reference sequence). The CDR3 region has the DNA TGTGCCAGCAGCCAGACTAGCGGGATAGGAAATGAGCAGTTCTTC. Translating gives CASSQTSGIGNEQFF.

This clonotype was observed many times. V usage is TRBV9 and J usage is TRBJ2-7; 9 bases fit TRBD2. The CDR3 spans 17 residues. Germline V gives CDR1 SGDLS, CDR2 YYNGEE. V lost 0 bases to trimming and J lost 6 bases; unmatched junction nucleotides: 13. In DNA form, the CDR3 reads TGTGCCAGCAGCGTAGCGGTTTCTATAGCGGGAGCGAGCGAGCAGTACTTC. Translating it yields CASSVAVSIAGASEQYF. Using reference TRBV9 and TRBJ2-7 for the parts outside the CDR3, the full variable domain is DSGVTQTPKHLITATGQRVTLRCSPRSGDLSVYWYQQSLDQGLQFLIQYYNGEERAKGNILERFSAQQFPDLHSELNLSSLELGDSALYFCASSVAVSIAGASEQYFGPGTRLTVT.

This clonotype appeared many times. The rearrangement uses TRBV28 and TRBJ2-1; possible D gene TRBD2, 5 bases. The CDR3 has 13 residues. Looked up from germline, CDR1 is MDHEN and CDR2 is SYDVKM. This CDR3 reads CAVGELQDNEQFF. As DNA, the CDR3 is TGTGCGGTTGGGGAGTTGCAGGACAATGAGCAGTTCTTC. Based on the CDR3 plus reference TRBV28 and TRBJ2-1, the full variable domain is DVKVTQSSRYLVKRTGEKVFLECVQDMDHENMFWYRQDPGLGLRLIYFSYDVKMKEKGDIPEGYSVSREKKERFSLILESASTNQTSMYLCAVGELQDNEQFFGPGTRLTVL.

The sample holds many counts of this clonotype. This sequence joins TRBV2 and TRBJ2-7, with TRBD2 matching 14 bases. This CDR3 is built from 14 residues. The germline V gene has CDR1 SNHLY and CDR2 FYNNEI. Germline trimming cut 6 bases from V and 6 bases from J; bases unmatched to any gene: 4. The CDR3 region is CASRPGLAGAEQYF. In DNA form, the CDR3 reads TGTGCCAGCAGGCCGGGACTAGCGGGAGCCGAGCAGTACTTC.

This clonotype occurred a few times. A much larger clone differs by one base, so this may be a read error. The V call is TRBV20-1, the J call TRBJ1-5, with D unresolved. The germline gives CDR1 DFQATT, CDR2 SNEGSKA (reference sequence). V was cut by 3 bases and J by 10 bases, with 16 bases left in between. The CDR3 is 13 residues long. This CDR3 is CSARSRLKSPQHF. The CDR3, as DNA: TGCAGTGCTAGGTCCAGGCTAAAAAGTCCCCAGCATTTT.